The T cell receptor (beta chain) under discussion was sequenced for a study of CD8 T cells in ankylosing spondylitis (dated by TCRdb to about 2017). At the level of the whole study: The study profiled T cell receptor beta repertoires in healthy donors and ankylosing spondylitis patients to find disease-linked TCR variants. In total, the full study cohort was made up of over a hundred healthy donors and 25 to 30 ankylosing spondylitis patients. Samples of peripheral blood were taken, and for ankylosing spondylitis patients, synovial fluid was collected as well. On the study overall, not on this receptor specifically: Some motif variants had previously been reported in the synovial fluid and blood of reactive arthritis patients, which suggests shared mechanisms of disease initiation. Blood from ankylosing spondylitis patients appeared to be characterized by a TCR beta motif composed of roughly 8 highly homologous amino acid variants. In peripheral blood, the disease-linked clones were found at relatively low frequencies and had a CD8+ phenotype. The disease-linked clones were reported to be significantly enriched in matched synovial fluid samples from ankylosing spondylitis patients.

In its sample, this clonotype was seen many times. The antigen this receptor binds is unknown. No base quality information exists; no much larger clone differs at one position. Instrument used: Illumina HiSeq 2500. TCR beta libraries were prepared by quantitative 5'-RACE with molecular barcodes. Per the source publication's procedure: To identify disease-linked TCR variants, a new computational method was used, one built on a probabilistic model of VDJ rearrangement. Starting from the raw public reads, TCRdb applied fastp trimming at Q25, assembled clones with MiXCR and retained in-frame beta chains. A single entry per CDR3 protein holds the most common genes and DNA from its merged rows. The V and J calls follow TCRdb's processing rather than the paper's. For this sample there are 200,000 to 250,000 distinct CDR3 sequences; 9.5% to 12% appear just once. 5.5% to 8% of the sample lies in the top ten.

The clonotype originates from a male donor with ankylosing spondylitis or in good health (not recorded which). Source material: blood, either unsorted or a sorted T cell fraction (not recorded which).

The CDR3 region reads CASSLGLAVPDTQYF. The sequence in DNA is TGCGCCAGCAGCTTGGGGCTAGCCGTCCCAGATACGCAGTATTTT. The V gene is TRBV5-1 and the J gene is TRBJ2-3; TRBD2 might be the D gene, on 5 matching bases. V lost 0 bases and J lost 4 bases; the stretch between them is 12 bases long. Its CDR3 holds 15 amino acids, cysteine through phenylalanine. Only the CDR3 DNA is retained, 45 bases long and in frame from the first base. CDR1 and CDR2 (SGHRS, YFSETQ) derive from the germline V gene.